The 4 T cell receptor beta chains in this list originate from one sample, sequenced in a study of T cell repertoires in ileal Crohn's disease. Sequencing was performed with immunoSEQ multiplex PCR; in TCRdb, only in-frame clones are kept and a portion is missing. The sample yields around 7,000 clones, 75% to 85% seen once. The time point: proximal margin of the surgical specimen (macroscopically non-inflamed). The sequenced material came from ileal tissue. The receptors come from an adult with Crohn's disease.

In this sample, this clone is large. V gene TRBV30 combines with J gene TRBJ1-1; TRBD1 matches at 7 bases. CDR1 and CDR2 from the germline V gene are GTSNPN and SVGIG (reference sequence). Trimming at V came to 7 bases and at J to 11 bases, leaving 19 bases not matched to a gene. CDR3 length equals 14 residues. CDR3 DNA sequence: TGTGCCTCTACCGGGGACAGCTTGAACTTTGGCGCTTTCTTT. Translation: CASTGDSLNFGAFF.

This clone was seen more than once but under ten times. V and J are TRBV6-1 and TRBJ1-5, with TRBD1 matching 8 bases. With 6 bases clipped from V and 6 bases from J, the junction kept 4 bases outside the gene matches. Germline V lookup: CDR1 MNHNS, CDR2 SASEGT. The CDR3 spans 13 residues. The CDR3 region is CASRDRAGQPQHF. The CDR3 DNA reads TGTGCCAGCAGGGACAGGGCTGGTCAGCCCCAGCATTTT.

The count of this clone is one. The chain combines TRBV6-4 with TRBJ1-1; D may be TRBD1 (6 bases). V lost 0 bases and J 8 bases, leaving 10 bases between the germline ends. CDR1 is MRHNA, CDR2 SNTAGT, per germline. This CDR3 is 13 amino acids long. CDR3 DNA sequence: TGTGCCAGCAGTGACTCAGGGGGTCGAGAAGCTTTCTTT. Translated: CASSDSGGREAFF.

The chain combines TRBV13 with TRBJ1-1; D unresolved. The CDR3 runs 14 residues. The germline gives CDR1 PRHDT, CDR2 FYEKMQ (reference sequence). Deletions cut 0 bases from V and 1 base from J, with 6 bases between. This chain's CDR3 is CASSLGARNTEAFF. The CDR3 DNA reads TGTGCCAGCAGCTTAGGGGCTAGGAACACTGAAGCTTTCTTT.